The sequence of this T cell receptor (beta chain) was determined in a study of blood T cell repertoires in COVID-19. Across the whole study: Italy, Spain and the United States were the sources of the convalescent and acute COVID-19 samples.

Individuals drawn from 24 US areas were about 18 to 95 years old. Each participant's cohort was designated according to participant-reported clinical history. Here immunoSEQ multiplex PCR was the method, and the copy in TCRdb shows in-frame clones only, minus some. The table records over 350,000 clones, 87% of them present only once. This clone was picked up one time. The sequence came from a woman between 18 and 29 years old with acute COVID-19. Sequencing was carried out using PBMCs or T cells enriched from blood (not recorded which).

The CDR3: CASSPGGTLTGELFF. The DNA for the CDR3 is TGTGCCAGCAGCCCGGGGGGGACTCTCACCGGGGAGCTGTTTTTT. V is TRBV5-4 and J is TRBJ2-2; TRBD2 agrees at 8 bases. Trimming at V came to 4 bases and at J to 4 bases, leaving 6 bases not matched to a gene. The CDR3 runs 15 residues. CDR1 and CDR2 from the germline V gene are SGHNT and YYREEE (reference sequence).